This T cell receptor (beta chain) came from a study of shared clonotypes between healthy human individuals. In the study overall: The cohort comprised a couple of women and a few men. Their ages spanned 18 to 49 years. General observations from the study: The represented genetic and exposure-history diversity was limited by the small number of donors.

The donor cohort consisted entirely of Caucasian adults residing in Nashville, Tennessee. CDR1 GTSNPN and CDR2 SVGIG come from the germline V gene (reference sequence). The length of the CDR3 is 16 residues. V was clipped by 4 bases and J by 5 bases, with 23 bases between them. The repertoire was sequenced with immunoSEQ multiplex PCR; TCRdb's copy has only in-frame clones and lacks some. The sample consists of a few million clones, approximately 96% of them appearing once. This clone was counted a single time. What it binds is not known. This chain connects TRBV30 to TRBJ2-5; D possibly corresponds to TRBD2 (6 bases). The receptor was isolated from a man aged 18 to 29 in good health. Sequencing used naive CD4+ T cells sorted from blood. Subset indicated: CD45RA+ positively selected. CDR3 nucleotide sequence: TGTGCCTGGACAGGGAGGTACTGGGATACTGGGGAGACCCAGTACTTC. As protein: CAWTGRYWDTGETQYF.